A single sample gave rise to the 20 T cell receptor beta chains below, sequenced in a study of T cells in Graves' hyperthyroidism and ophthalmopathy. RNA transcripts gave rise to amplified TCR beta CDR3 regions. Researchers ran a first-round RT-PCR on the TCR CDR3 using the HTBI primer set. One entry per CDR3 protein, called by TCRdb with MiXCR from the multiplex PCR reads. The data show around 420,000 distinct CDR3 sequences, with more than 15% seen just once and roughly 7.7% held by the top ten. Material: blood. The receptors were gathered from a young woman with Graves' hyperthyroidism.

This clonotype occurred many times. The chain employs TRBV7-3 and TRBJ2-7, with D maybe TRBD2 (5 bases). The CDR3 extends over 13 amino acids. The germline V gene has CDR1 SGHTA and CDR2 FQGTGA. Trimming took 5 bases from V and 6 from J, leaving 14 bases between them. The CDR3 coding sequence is TGTGCCAGCAGCCGGGGTCCTTCTAGCGAGCAGTACTTC. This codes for CASSRGPSSEQYF.

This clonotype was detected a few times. The chain's CDR3 is CATSSRRAGNIQYF. The CDR3 coding sequence is TGTGCCACCAGCAGTCGAAGGGCGGGGAACATTCAGTACTTC. The chain carries TRBV15 and TRBJ2-4; D may be TRBD2 (6 bases). This CDR3 comprises 14 residues. The V end was cut by 3 bases, the J end by 7 bases, with 13 bases between. Germline-derived CDR1 and CDR2 are LNHNV and YYDKDF (reference sequence).

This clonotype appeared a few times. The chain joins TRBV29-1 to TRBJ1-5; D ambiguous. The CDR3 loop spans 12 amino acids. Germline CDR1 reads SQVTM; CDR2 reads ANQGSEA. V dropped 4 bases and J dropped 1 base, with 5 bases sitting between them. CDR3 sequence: CSVGESNQPQHF. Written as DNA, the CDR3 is TGCAGCGTTGGGGAGAGCAATCAGCCCCAGCATTTT.

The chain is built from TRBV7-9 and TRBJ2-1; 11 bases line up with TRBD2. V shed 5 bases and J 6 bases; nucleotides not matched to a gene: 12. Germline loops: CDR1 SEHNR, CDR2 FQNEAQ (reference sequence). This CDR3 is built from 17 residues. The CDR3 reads CASSATLRLAGGNEQFF. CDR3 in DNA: TGTGCCAGCAGCGCCACCCTCCGCCTAGCGGGAGGCAATGAGCAGTTCTTC.

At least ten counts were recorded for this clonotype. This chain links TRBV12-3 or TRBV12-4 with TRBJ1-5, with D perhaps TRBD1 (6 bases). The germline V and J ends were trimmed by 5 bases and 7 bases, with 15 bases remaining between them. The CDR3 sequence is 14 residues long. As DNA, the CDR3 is TGTGCCAGCAGTCCGACAGGCCTGGGGCAGCCCCAGCATTTT. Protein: CASSPTGLGQPQHF.

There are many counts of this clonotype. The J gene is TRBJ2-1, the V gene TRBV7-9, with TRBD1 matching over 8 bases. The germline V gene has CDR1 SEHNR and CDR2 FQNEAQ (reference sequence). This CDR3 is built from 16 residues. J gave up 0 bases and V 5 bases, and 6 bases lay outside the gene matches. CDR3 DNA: TGTGCCAGCAGCAACCGGACAGGGAACTCCTACAATGAGCAGTTCTTC. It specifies CASSNRTGNSYNEQFF.

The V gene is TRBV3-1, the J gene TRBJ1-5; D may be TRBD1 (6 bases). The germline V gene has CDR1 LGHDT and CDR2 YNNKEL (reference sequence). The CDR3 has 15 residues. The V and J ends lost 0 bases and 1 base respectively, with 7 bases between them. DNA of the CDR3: TGTGCCAGCAGCCAAGAGGGGGCGAGCAATCAGCCCCAGCATTTT. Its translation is CASSQEGASNQPQHF.

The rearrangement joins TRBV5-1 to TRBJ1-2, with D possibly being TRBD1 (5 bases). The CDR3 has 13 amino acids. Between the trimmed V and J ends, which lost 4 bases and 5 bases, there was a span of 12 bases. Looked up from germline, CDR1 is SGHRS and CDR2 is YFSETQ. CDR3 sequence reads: CASSGARIYGYTF. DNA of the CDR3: TGCGCCAGCAGCGGGGCAAGGATTTATGGCTACACCTTC.

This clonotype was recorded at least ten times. The CDR3 protein is CASSLDGQGTYEQYF. The CDR3 DNA reads as TGCGCCAGCAGCTTGGACGGACAGGGCACCTACGAGCAGTACTTC. V is TRBV5-1 and J is TRBJ2-7; 8 nucleotides line up with TRBD1. The J segment lost 2 bases and the V segment lost 0 bases, leaving 4 bases of the junction unmatched. The length of the CDR3 is 15 residues. Germline V gene lookup returns CDR1 SGHRS and CDR2 YFSETQ.

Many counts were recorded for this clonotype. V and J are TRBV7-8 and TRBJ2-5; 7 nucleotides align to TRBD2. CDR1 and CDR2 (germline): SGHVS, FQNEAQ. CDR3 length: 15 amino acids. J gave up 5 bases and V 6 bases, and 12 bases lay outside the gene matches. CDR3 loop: CASSPLRGGWETQYF. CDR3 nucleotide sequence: TGTGCCAGCAGTCCTCTCCGCGGGGGATGGGAGACCCAGTACTTC.

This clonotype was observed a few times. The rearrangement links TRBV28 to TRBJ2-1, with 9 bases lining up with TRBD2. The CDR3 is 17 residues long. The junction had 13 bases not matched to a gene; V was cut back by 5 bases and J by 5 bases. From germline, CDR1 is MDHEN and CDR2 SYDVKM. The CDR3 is CASSLGLADLSHNEQFF. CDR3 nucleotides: TGTGCCAGCAGTCTGGGACTAGCCGACCTTTCCCACAATGAGCAGTTCTTC.

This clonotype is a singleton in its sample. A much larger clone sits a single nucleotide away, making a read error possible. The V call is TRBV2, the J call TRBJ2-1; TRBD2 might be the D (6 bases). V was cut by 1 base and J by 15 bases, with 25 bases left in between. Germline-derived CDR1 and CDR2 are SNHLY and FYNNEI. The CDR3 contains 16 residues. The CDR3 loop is CASSEEGGIAASNGFF. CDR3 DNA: TGTGCCAGCAGTGAAGAGGGAGGAATAGCGGCCTCCAACGGGTTCTTC.

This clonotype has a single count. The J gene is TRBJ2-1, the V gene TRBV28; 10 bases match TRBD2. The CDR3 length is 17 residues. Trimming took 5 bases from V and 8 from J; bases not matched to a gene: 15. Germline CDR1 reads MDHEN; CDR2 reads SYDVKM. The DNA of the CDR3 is TGTGCCAGCAGTCAAGTTATCGGGACTAGCGTCCCCTATGAGCAGTTCTTC. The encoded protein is CASSQVIGTSVPYEQFF.

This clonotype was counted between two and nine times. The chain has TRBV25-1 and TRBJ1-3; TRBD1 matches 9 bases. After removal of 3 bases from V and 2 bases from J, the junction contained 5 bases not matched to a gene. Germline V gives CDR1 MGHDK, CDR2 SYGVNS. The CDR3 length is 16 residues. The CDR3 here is CASSDSGTGTGNTIYF. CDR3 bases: TGTGCCAGCAGTGATTCCGGGACAGGGACTGGAAACACCATATATTTT. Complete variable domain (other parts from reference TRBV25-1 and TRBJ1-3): EADIYQTPRYLVIGTGKKITLECSQTMGHDKMYWYQQDPGMELHLIHYSYGVNSTEKGDLSSESTVSRIRTEHFPLTLESARPSHTSQYLCASSDSGTGTGNTIYFGEGSWLTVV.

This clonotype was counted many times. DNA of the CDR3: TGTGCCAGCAGCTCGAACACACTAGCGAGTGAGCAGTTCTTC. Protein: CASSSNTLASEQFF. V usage is TRBV7-3 and J usage is TRBJ2-1; 7 nucleotides agree with TRBD2. Per germline, CDR1 SGHTA and CDR2 FQGTGA. J gave up 9 bases and V 4 bases, and 9 bases lay outside the gene matches. This CDR3 spans 14 amino acids.

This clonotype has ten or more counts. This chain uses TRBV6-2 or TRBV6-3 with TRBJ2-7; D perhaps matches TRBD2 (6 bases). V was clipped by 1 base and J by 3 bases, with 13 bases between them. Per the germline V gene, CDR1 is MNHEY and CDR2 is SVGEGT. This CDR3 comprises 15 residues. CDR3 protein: CASSYLTGEIYEQYF. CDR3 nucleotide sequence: TGTGCCAGCAGTTACTTGACGGGGGAGATCTACGAGCAGTACTTC.

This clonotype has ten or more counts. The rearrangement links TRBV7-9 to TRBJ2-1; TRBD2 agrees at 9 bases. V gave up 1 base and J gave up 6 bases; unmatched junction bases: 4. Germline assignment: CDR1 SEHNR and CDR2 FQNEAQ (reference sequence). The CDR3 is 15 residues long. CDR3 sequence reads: CASSLGTSVANEQFF. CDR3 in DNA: TGTGCCAGCAGCTTAGGGACTAGCGTAGCCAATGAGCAGTTCTTC. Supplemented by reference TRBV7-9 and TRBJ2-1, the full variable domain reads DTGVSQNPRHKITKRGQNVTFRCDPISEHNRLYWYRQTLGQGPEFLTYFQNEAQLEKSRLLSDRFSAERPKGSFSTLEIQRTEQGDSAMYLCASSLGTSVANEQFFGPGTRLTVL.

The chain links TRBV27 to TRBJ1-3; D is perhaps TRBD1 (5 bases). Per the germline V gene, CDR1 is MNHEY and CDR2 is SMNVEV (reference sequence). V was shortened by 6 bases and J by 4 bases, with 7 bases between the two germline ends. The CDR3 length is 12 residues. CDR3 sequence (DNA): TGTGCCAGCAGGGGGCCCGGAAACACCATATATTTT. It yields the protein CASRGPGNTIYF.

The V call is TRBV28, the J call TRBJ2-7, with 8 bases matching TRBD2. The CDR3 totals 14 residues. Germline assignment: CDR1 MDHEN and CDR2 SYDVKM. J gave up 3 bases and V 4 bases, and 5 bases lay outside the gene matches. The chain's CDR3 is CASSSSSGSYEQYF. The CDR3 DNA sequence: TGTGCCAGCAGTTCCTCCAGCGGGAGCTACGAGCAGTACTTC. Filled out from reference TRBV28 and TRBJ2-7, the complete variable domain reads DVKVTQSSRYLVKRTGEKVFLECVQDMDHENMFWYRQDPGLGLRLIYFSYDVKMKEKGDIPEGYSVSREKKERFSLILESASTNQTSMYLCASSSSSGSYEQYFGPGTRLTVT.

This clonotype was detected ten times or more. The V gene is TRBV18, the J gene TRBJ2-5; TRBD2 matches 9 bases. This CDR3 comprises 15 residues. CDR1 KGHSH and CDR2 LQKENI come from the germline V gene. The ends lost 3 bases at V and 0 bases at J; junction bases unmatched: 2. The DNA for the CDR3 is TGTGCCAGCTCACCCTCTAGCGGGGACCAAGAGACCCAGTACTTC. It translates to CASSPSSGDQETQYF. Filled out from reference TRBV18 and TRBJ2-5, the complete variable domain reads NAGVMQNPRHLVRRRGQEARLRCSPMKGHSHVYWYRQLPEEGLKFMVYLQKENIIDESGMPKERFSAEFPKEGPSILRIQQVVRGDSAAYFCASSPSSGDQETQYFGPGTRLLVL.